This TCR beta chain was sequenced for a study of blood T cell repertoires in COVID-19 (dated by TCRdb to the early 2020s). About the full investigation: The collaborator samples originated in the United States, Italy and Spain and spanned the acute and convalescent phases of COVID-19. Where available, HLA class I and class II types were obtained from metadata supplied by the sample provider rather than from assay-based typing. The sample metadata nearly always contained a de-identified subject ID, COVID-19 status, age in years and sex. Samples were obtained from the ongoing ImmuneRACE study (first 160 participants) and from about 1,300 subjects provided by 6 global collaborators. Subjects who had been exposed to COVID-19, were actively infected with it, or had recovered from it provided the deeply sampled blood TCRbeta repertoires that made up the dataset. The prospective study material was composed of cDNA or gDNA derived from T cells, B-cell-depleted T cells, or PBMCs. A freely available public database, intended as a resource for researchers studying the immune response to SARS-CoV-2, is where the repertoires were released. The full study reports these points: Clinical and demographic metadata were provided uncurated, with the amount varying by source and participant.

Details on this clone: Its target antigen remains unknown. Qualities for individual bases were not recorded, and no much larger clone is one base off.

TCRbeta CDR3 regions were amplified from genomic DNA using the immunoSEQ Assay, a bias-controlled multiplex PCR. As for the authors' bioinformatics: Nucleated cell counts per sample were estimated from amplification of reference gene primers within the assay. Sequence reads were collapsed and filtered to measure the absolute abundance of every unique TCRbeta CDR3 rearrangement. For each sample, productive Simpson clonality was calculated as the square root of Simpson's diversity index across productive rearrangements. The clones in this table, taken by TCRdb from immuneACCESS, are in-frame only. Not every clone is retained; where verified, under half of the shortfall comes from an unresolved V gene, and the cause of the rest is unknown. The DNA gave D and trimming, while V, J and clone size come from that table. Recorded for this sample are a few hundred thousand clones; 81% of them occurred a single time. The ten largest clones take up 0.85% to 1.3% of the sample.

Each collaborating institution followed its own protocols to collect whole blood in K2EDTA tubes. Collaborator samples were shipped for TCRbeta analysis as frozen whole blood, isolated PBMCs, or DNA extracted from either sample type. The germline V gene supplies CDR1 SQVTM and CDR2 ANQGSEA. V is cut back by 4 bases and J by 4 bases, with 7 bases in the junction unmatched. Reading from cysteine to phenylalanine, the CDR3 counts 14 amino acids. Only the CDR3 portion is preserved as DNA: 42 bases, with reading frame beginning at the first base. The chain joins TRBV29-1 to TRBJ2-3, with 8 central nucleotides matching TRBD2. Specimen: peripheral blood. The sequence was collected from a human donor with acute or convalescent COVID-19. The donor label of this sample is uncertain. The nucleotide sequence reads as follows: TGCAGCGTTGGGCGGGGGGTCCCCCCAGATACGCAGTATTTT. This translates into CSVGRGVPPDTQYF.